These 22 T cell receptor beta chains were sequenced from one sample in a study of T cell responses to AZD1222 COVID-19 vaccine. Here immunoSEQ multiplex PCR was the method, and the copy in TCRdb shows in-frame clones only, minus some. The sample contains 120,000 to 150,000 clones, under 95% of which appear only once. Here the sequenced sample was peripheral blood, taken on day 0 of AZD1222 vaccination. These receptors were taken from an adult in good health.

The rearrangement links TRBV7-9 to TRBJ1-3, with unresolved D. Germline V gene data show CDR1 as SEHNR and CDR2 as FQNEAQ (reference sequence). Trimming took off 4 bases at V and 0 bases at J, with 10 bases between the two ends. There are 15 residues in the CDR3. The CDR3 region has the DNA TGTGCCAGCAGCTCACCCTCATACTCTGGAAACACCATATATTTT. Translation: CASSSPSYSGNTIYF.

The chain joins TRBV27 to TRBJ1-1, with unresolved D. This CDR3 contains 14 residues. Between the trimmed V and J ends, which lost 6 bases and 1 base, there was a span of 12 bases. The V gene's germline CDR1 is MNHEY and CDR2 SMNVEV (reference sequence). This chain's CDR3 is CASRRIIGNTEAFF. The CDR3 DNA follows: TGTGCCAGCAGGAGGATCATCGGGAACACTGAAGCTTTCTTT.

Remarks on this clone: Within the sample, other DNA sequences also encode this same CDR3. The V and J genes are TRBV11-2 and TRBJ2-7; D not resolved. CDR3 length equals 12 residues. Trimming left V 4 bases short and J 4 bases short, with 8 bases between. CDR1 and CDR2 from the germline V gene are SGHAT and FQNNGV. CDR3 sequence reads: CASSSRVYEQYF. CDR3 in DNA: TGTGCCAGCAGCTCAAGGGTTTACGAGCAGTACTTC. The full variable domain, rest sourced from reference TRBV11-2 and TRBJ2-7, is EAGVAQSPRYKIIEKRQSVAFWCNPISGHATLYWYQQILGQGPKLLIQFQNNGVVDDSQLPKDRFSAERLKGVDSTLKIQPAKLEDSAVYLCASSSRVYEQYFGPGTRLTVT.

The chain joins TRBV4-1 to TRBJ1-5, with D maybe TRBD1 (5 bases). This CDR3 comprises 15 residues. Trimming pared 1 base from V and 4 bases from J, leaving 11 bases between. CDR1 is MGHRA, CDR2 YSYEKL, per germline. The CDR3 loop reads CASSQGWGENQPQHF. The CDR3 bases are TGCGCCAGCAGCCAAGGATGGGGGGAGAATCAGCCCCAGCATTTT.

The chain uses TRBV27 and TRBJ2-1; D remains unclear. The length of the CDR3 is 15 residues. V lost 6 bases to trimming and J lost 8 bases, with 20 bases between them. CDR1 and CDR2 (germline): MNHEY, SMNVEV (reference sequence). CDR3 residues: CASRSLVEMNDEQFF. CDR3 DNA: TGTGCCAGCAGGTCCCTGGTTGAGATGAACGATGAGCAGTTCTTC.

The chain couples TRBV6-2 or TRBV6-3 to TRBJ2-6; D not resolved. CDR1 is MNHEY and CDR2 is SVGEGT in the germline V gene. With 6 bases removed from V and 0 bases from J, the gap between germline ends came to 27 bases. The CDR3 covers 21 residues. The CDR3 nucleotides read TGTGCCAGCAGCCCAATAACCGGGCCCCAGGCCCTCTTCTCTGGGGCCAACGTCCTGACTTTC. Translation: CASSPITGPQALFSGANVLTF.

This clone was seen just once. V usage is TRBV6-5 and J usage is TRBJ1-5; D gene ambiguous. V was cut by 2 bases and J by 9 bases, with 11 bases left in between. There are 13 residues in the CDR3. Per the germline V gene, CDR1 is MNHEY and CDR2 is SVGAGI. The CDR3 DNA reads TGTGCCAGCAGTTACCGGGCACATCGGCCCCAGCATTTT. Translation gives CASSYRAHRPQHF.

The V and J genes are TRBV6-5 and TRBJ1-2; TRBD1 aligns across 8 bases. Germline lookup yields CDR1 MNHEY and CDR2 SVGAGI. J was trimmed by 3 bases and V by 7 bases; bases with no gene match: 4. This CDR3 has 13 amino acids. CDR3 region: CASIAGGHYGYTF. For the CDR3, the DNA is TGTGCCAGCATCGCAGGGGGCCACTATGGCTACACCTTC.

V gene TRBV6-6 combines with J gene TRBJ1-1, with a possible D match to TRBD1 (6 bases). The V end was cut by 5 bases, the J end by 0 bases, with 13 bases between. Per germline, CDR1 MNHNY and CDR2 SVGAGI (reference sequence). The CDR3 has 15 residues. Here the CDR3 reads CASSPGGGLNTEAFF. The CDR3 region has the DNA TGTGCCAGCAGTCCCGGGGGGGGCCTGAACACTGAAGCTTTCTTT.

The rearrangement joins TRBV28 to TRBJ1-3; a possible D gene is TRBD1 (5 bases). The CDR3 spans 14 residues. Per germline, CDR1 MDHEN and CDR2 SYDVKM. Trimming took 3 bases from V and 4 from J, leaving 10 bases between them. The CDR3 DNA sequence: TGTGCCAGCAGTTTGGGGGAAGCCGGAAACACCATATATTTT. Its protein is CASSLGEAGNTIYF.

The gene calls are TRBV27 and TRBJ1-6; D uncertain. Germline loops: CDR1 MNHEY, CDR2 SMNVEV (reference sequence). This CDR3 is 12 amino acids long. Between the trimmed V and J ends, which lost 6 bases and 7 bases, there was a span of 7 bases. CDR3 sequence (DNA): TGTGCCAGCAGCCGCGTGAATTCACCCCTCCACTTT. Its translation is CASSRVNSPLHF.

This sequence joins TRBV28 and TRBJ1-6, with D perhaps matching TRBD1 (5 bases). CDR3 length: 16 residues. Trimming shortened V by 8 bases and J by 3 bases, and 17 bases separated the two germline ends. Germline V lookup: CDR1 MDHEN, CDR2 SYDVKM. The CDR3 DNA is TGTGCCAGCGCTCGCCAGGGCCCTTTCTATAATTCACCCCTCCACTTT. It translates to CASARQGPFYNSPLHF.

CDR3: CASSRRQGNEKLFF. The CDR3 coding sequence is TGTGCCAGCTCACGACGACAGGGAAATGAAAAACTGTTTTTT. This chain links TRBV18 with TRBJ1-4; 7 nucleotides align to TRBD1. V was clipped by 4 bases and J by 5 bases; unmatched bases: 4. The germline V gene has CDR1 KGHSH and CDR2 LQKENI. The CDR3 covers 14 residues.

The V call is TRBV10-2, the J call TRBJ2-1, with TRBD2 identical over 7 bases. V dropped 4 bases and J dropped 10; count of bases not matched to a gene: 7. CDR1 WSHSY and CDR2 SAAADI come from the germline V gene. The CDR3 consists of 13 residues. CDR3 sequence: CASSVLPGREQFF. The CDR3 region has the DNA TGCGCCAGCAGTGTCCTACCCGGGAGGGAGCAGTTCTTC.

J is TRBJ1-6 and V is TRBV6-5; D possibly corresponds to TRBD1 (5 bases). This CDR3 has 12 amino acids. The V end was cut by 4 bases, the J end by 11 bases, with 9 bases between. In germline, CDR1 is MNHEY, CDR2 SVGAGI. The CDR3 spells CASSWGEAPLHF. As DNA, the CDR3 is TGTGCCAGCAGTTGGGGGGAGGCACCCCTCCACTTT.

V gene TRBV19 combines with J gene TRBJ1-2; D may be TRBD1 (5 bases). Trimming took 5 bases from V and 8 from J, leaving 24 bases between them. This CDR3 has 16 residues. The germline CDR1 and CDR2 sequences are LNHDA and SQIVND (reference sequence). The CDR3, as DNA: TGTGCCAGTAGTGGGGCGACAGCAAGCTCTCGGAGGGGCTACACCTTC. Protein product: CASSGATASSRRGYTF.

The V and J genes are TRBV9 and TRBJ1-2; TRBD1 matches 7 bases. With V trimmed by 0 bases and J by 4 bases, 9 bases remained unmatched. Germline CDR1 and CDR2: SGDLS and YYNGEE. The length of the CDR3 is 16 residues. CDR3 DNA sequence: TGTGCCAGCAGCGTAGGGGACAGTCCCTATAGCTATGGCTACACCTTC. It yields the protein CASSVGDSPYSYGYTF.

The V gene is TRBV5-1, the J gene TRBJ2-7, with 10 bases identical to TRBD2. The germline CDR1 and CDR2 sequences are SGHRS and YFSETQ. J gave up 6 bases and V 0 bases, and 6 bases lay outside the gene matches. This CDR3 is 15 amino acids long. The CDR3 region has the DNA TGCGCCAGCAGCTTGGCGTTAGCGGGAGGAAGCGAGCAGTACTTC. Translated: CASSLALAGGSEQYF.

The rearrangement joins TRBV4-1 to TRBJ2-7; 9 bases line up with TRBD2. The length of the CDR3 is 15 residues. The junction had 8 bases not matched to a gene; V was cut back by 1 base and J by 7 bases. Germline-derived CDR1 and CDR2 are MGHRA and YSYEKL. The CDR3 reads CASSQGLADFYEQYF. The CDR3 DNA is TGCGCCAGCAGCCAAGGACTAGCGGACTTCTATGAGCAGTACTTC.

This chain links TRBV5-4 with TRBJ1-1; D uncertain. Trimming shortened V by 4 bases and J by 5 bases, and 12 bases separated the two germline ends. Germline assignment: CDR1 SGHNT and CDR2 YYREEE (reference sequence). This CDR3 has 13 amino acids. The CDR3 nucleotides read TGTGCCAGCAGCAGAAGTCCGAGGACTGAAGCTTTCTTT. Translation: CASSRSPRTEAFF. Variable domain in full (rest from reference TRBV5-4 and TRBJ1-1): ETGVTQSPTHLIKTRGQQVTLRCSSQSGHNTVSWYQQALGQGPQFIFQYYREEENGRGNFPPRFSGLQFPNYSSELNVNALELDDSALYLCASSRSPRTEAFFGQGTRLTVV.

This chain's CDR3 is CAISSGTRSPDTQYF. The DNA for the CDR3 is TGTGCCATCAGTTCCGGGACTAGGAGCCCAGATACGCAGTATTTT. The rearrangement uses TRBV10-3 and TRBJ2-3; TRBD2 matches 8 bases. Germline trimming cut 5 bases from V and 4 bases from J; bases unmatched to any gene: 8. CDR3 length equals 15 residues. Germline lookup yields CDR1 ENHRY and CDR2 SYGVKD.

This chain uses TRBV3-1 (or the pseudogene TRBV3-2) with TRBJ2-7; 8 positions match TRBD2. J lost 1 base, V lost 3 bases, and 5 bases had no gene match. The CDR3 is 15 residues long. CDR1 LGHDT and CDR2 YNNKEL come from the germline V gene (reference sequence). In nucleotides, the CDR3 is TGTGCCAGCAGCCAGCCCGGGACTAGATCCTACGAGCAGTACTTC. This gives the protein CASSQPGTRSYEQYF.